This paragraph reports one T cell receptor beta chain. CDR1 and CDR2 (germline): KGHSH, LQKENI. Trimming left V 2 bases short and J 3 bases short, with 20 bases between. This CDR3 comprises 17 residues. Methods used by the authors: Amplification with reference gene primers provided the estimates of nucleated cell counts. Sequencing used immunoSEQ multiplex PCR; TCRdb keeps in-frame clones, though not all of them. V, J and clone size were drawn from that table, and D and trimming were deduced from the DNA. This table holds about 150,000 clones, 70% to 90% found once. This sample was included in a study of blood T cell repertoires in COVID-19.

Sequenced: peripheral blood. V is TRBV18 and J is TRBJ2-7; D is possibly TRBD2 (7 bases). The clonotype originates from a human donor in a cohort sampled during active COVID-19. This CDR3 reads CASSPMARGGLNYEQYF. The CDR3 coding sequence is TGTGCCAGCTCACCAATGGCTAGGGGGGGATTGAACTACGAGCAGTACTTC.